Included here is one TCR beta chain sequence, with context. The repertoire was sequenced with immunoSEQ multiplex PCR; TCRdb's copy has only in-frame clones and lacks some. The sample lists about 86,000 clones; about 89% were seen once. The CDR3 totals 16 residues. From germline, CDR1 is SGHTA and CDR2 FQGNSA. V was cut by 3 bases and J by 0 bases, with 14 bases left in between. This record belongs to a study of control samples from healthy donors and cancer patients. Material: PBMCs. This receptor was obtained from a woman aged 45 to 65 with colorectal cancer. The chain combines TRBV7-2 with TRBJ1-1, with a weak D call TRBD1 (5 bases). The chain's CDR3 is CASSLLGGFMNTEAFF. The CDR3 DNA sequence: TGTGCCAGCAGCTTGTTGGGGGGGTTCATGAACACTGAAGCTTTCTTT.